These T cell receptor beta chains were read from a single sample in a study of graft-versus-host responses after intestinal transplantation. The table came from immunoSEQ multiplex PCR; TCRdb's copy has only in-frame clones and leaves some out. Found here are some 8,200 clones, around 75% of them singletons; the top ten hold 12%. Sequencing used ileum tissue, obtained 220 to 230 days after intestinal transplant. These receptors originate from a human patient who received an intestinal transplant, so some T cells may come from the graft donor. The CDR3 runs from the conserved cysteine through the conserved F or W. D genes are given only for firm matches. Only part of the rows carry a size: once, few, many, or a class if the clone is expanded.

>TRBV7-9|TRBJ2-1|.|once
TGTGCCAGCAGCTTATTAGGGGTCTCCTACAATGAGCAGTTCTTC
CASSLLGVSYNEQFF
>TRBV5-8|TRBJ2-1|TRBD1|.
TGTGCCAGCAGCTTGGGGGACAGGGCAAACAATGAGCAGTTCTTC
CASSLGDRANNEQFF
>TRBV11-2|TRBJ2-7|.|few
TGTGCCAGCAGCTACTACAGGGTTCCCGTTTGGGAGCAGTACTTC
CASSYYRVPVWEQYF
>TRBV30|TRBJ2-5|.|.
TGTGCCTGGAGTTTGCGGGCCGGAGAGACCCAGTACTTC
CAWSLRAGETQYF
>TRBV7-3|TRBJ2-7|TRBD2|.
TGTGCCAGCTCTAGCGGGCCGTCCTACGAGCAGTACTTC
CASSSGPSYEQYF
>TRBV5-5|TRBJ2-7|.|.
TGTGCCAGCAGCTTGGAGGACAGACCGCCCTACGAGCAGTACTTC
CASSLEDRPPYEQYF
>TRBV7-9|TRBJ2-3|TRBD2|.
TGTGCCAGCAGCGGTAGGACTAGCGGGGGACTTTATAGCACAGATACGCAGTATTTT
CASSGRTSGGLYSTDTQYF
>TRBV19|TRBJ2-2|.|.
TGTGCCAGTAGTATGAGATACACCGGGGAGCTGTTTTTT
CASSMRYTGELFF
>TRBV5-8|TRBJ1-5|.|.
TGTGCCAGCAGCTTACAGGGTTATAGCAATCAGCCCCAGCATTTT
CASSLQGYSNQPQHF
>TRBV4-1|TRBJ2-2|.|.
TGCGCCAGCAGCCAGGGGGGGCCCAACACCGGGGAGCTGTTTTTT
CASSQGGPNTGELFF
>TRBV10-1|TRBJ2-1|TRBD2|.
TGCGCCAGCAGTGAACGGCTAGCGGGAGTGAGTGGCAATGAGCAGTTCTTC
CASSERLAGVSGNEQFF
>TRBV9|TRBJ2-7|TRBD2|.
TGTGCCAGCAGCGTAGGGGGAGGGGCCTACGAGCAGTACTTC
CASSVGGGAYEQYF
>TRBV19|TRBJ2-1|.|.
TGTGCCAGTAGTCGGGGGGCGCGCTCCTACAATGAGCAGTTCTTC
CASSRGARSYNEQFF
>TRBV19|TRBJ2-2|TRBD1|.
TGTGCCAGTAGAGGGACAGGTAACACCGGGGAGCTGTTTTTT
CASRGTGNTGELFF
>TRBV28|TRBJ2-3|.|.
TGTGCCAGCAGTCCCGCCTATGGTGGGAGGCGGACAGATACGCAGTATTTT
CASSPAYGGRRTDTQYF
>TRBV6-1|TRBJ2-5|.|few
TGTGCCAGCAGTGAAGCCCCGCGACTAAAAGAGACCCAGTACTTC
CASSEAPRLKETQYF
>TRBV19|TRBJ2-3|TRBD1|.
TGTGCCAGTAGTAAAACAGGGGGCGCAGATACGCAGTATTTT
CASSKTGGADTQYF
>TRBV25-1|TRBJ2-3|TRBD1|.
TGTGCCAGCAGTGACCCGGGACAGGGGACAGATACGCAGTATTTT
CASSDPGQGTDTQYF
>TRBV6-4|TRBJ2-1|TRBD2|.
TGTGCCAGCAGTGACTCTAGCGGGTCCTACAATGAGCAGTTCTTC
CASSDSSGSYNEQFF
>TRBV27|TRBJ2-5|TRBD2|few
TGTGCCAGCAGTCAACTCGGGAGGGTCGAAGAGACCCAGTACTTC
CASSQLGRVEETQYF
>TRBV5-6|TRBJ2-5|.|.
TGTGCCAGCAGCTTGGTTTCCGAGACTCGGGGGACCCAGTACTTC
CASSLVSETRGTQYF
>TRBV7-2|TRBJ2-7|.|.
TGTGCCAGCAGCGTGACAGTCTACGAGCAGTACTTC
CASSVTVYEQYF
>TRBV7-9|TRBJ1-2|.|few
TGTGCCAGCAGCTTATGGGCGGGAGACTATGGCTACACCTTC
CASSLWAGDYGYTF
>TRBV30|TRBJ2-5|TRBD2|.
TGTGCCTGGAGTATCGGACTAGCGGGGCTCGAAGAGACCCAGTACTTC
CAWSIGLAGLEETQYF
>TRBV27|TRBJ2-3|TRBD2|.
TGTGCCAGCAGTTTAAGCGGGAGGCTGTATACGCAGTATTTT
CASSLSGRLYTQYF
>TRBV7-8|TRBJ2-7|TRBD2|medium-sized
TGTGCCAGCAGCTTAGCGCTAGCGGCCACCTACGAGCAGTACTTC
CASSLALAATYEQYF
>TRBV7-2|TRBJ2-3|.|.
TGTGCCAGCAGCCCGACTCACAGGGTCCTCCTCAGCACAGATACGCAGTATTTT
CASSPTHRVLLSTDTQYF
>TRBV29-1|TRBJ2-1|TRBD2|.
TGCAGCGCTATACTAGCGGCCTTGAGGGTTGAGCAGTTCTTC
CSAILAALRVEQFF
>TRBV15|TRBJ2-3|.|once
TGTGCCACCGGCAGAGAGCAGGGGAAGACAGATACGCAGTATTTT
CATGREQGKTDTQYF
>TRBV30|TRBJ1-5|.|.
TGTGCCTGGAGCCCGGGTATAGGCAATCAGCCCCAGCATTTT
CAWSPGIGNQPQHF
>TRBV10-3|TRBJ2-7|TRBD2|.
TGTGCCATCAGTGAGTCGAGTTCTAGCGGGAGGCTCGACGAGCAGTACTTC
CAISESSSSGRLDEQYF
>TRBV5-6|TRBJ1-1|.|medium-sized
TGTGCCAGCAGCTTGGGAGTCCCCACTGAAGCTTTCTTT
CASSLGVPTEAFF
>TRBV12-5|TRBJ1-5|TRBD1|.
TGTGCTAGTGGTTTGGTCCCCGGGGACAGGGACGCAAATAGCAATCAGCCCCAGCATTTT
CASGLVPGDRDANSNQPQHF
>TRBV30|TRBJ2-5|TRBD1|.
TGTGCCTGGAGTATGGTGACAGGGCAAGAGACCCAGTACTTC
CAWSMVTGQETQYF
>TRBV9|TRBJ2-7|TRBD1|.
TGTGCCAGCAGCGTAGGGGGACAGGGCATCGAGCAGTACTTC
CASSVGGQGIEQYF
>TRBV5-1|TRBJ2-3|.|.
TGCGCCAGCAGCTATCACCGGGACTGGAGCACAGATACGCAGTATTTT
CASSYHRDWSTDTQYF
>TRBV2|TRBJ2-6|.|.
TGTGCCAGCAGTGTTAATCATTACCGATCAAAGTCGGGCAACGTCCTGACTTTC
CASSVNHYRSKSGNVLTF
>TRBV21-1|TRBJ1-2|.|.
TGTGCCAGCCCCTCGGGACAGGGGACGGGCTATGGCTACACCTTC
CASPSGQGTGYGYTF
>TRBV28|TRBJ2-7|TRBD1|once
TGTGCCAGCAGTCCGGGACAGGTTCTCTCCTACGAGCAGTACTTC
CASSPGQVLSYEQYF
>TRBV4-1|TRBJ1-6|TRBD1|.
TGCGCCAGTCGTCTCACAGGGGCCGCCTCCTATAATTCACCCCTCCACTTT
CASRLTGAASYNSPLHF
>TRBV28|TRBJ2-3|.|once
TGTGCCAGCAGTCCTTTTAGCCCCACAGATACGCAGTATTTT
CASSPFSPTDTQYF
>TRBV10-1|TRBJ2-2|.|once
TGCGCCAGCAGTGAGTCGAAGCACACCGGGGAGCTGTTTTTT
CASSESKHTGELFF
>TRBV18|TRBJ1-6|TRBD1|.
TGTGCCAGCTCACCGGCCCGGACAGGGGCGAATTCACCCCTCCACTTT
CASSPARTGANSPLHF
>TRBV5-1|TRBJ2-7|TRBD2|.
TGCGCCAGCAGCTTGAGGTTAGCGGGAGGGAACTACGAGCAGTACTTC
CASSLRLAGGNYEQYF
>TRBV19|TRBJ1-5|TRBD1|once
TGTGCCAGTAGAGTCACAGGGGACGGTCAGCCCCAGCATTTT
CASRVTGDGQPQHF
>TRBV2|TRBJ1-2|TRBD1|.
TGTGCCAGCAGTGAGAGGGGGCGGAGTGGCTACACCTTC
CASSERGRSGYTF
>TRBV6-5|TRBJ2-7|.|.
TGTGCCAGCAGCTCGGGAGCGGACTACTACGAGCAGTACTTC
CASSSGADYYEQYF
>TRBV6-1|TRBJ2-1|TRBD2|.
TGTGCCAGCAGTGAATGGAGCGGGAGGGCCAATGAGCAGTTCTTC
CASSEWSGRANEQFF
>TRBV2|TRBJ1-5|.|.
TGTGCCAGCAGTGAATTGAGTAGCAATCAGCCCCAGCATTTT
CASSELSSNQPQHF
>TRBV4-3|TRBJ1-5|.|.
TGCGCCAGCAGCCAAGATCGAAGGGGCCAGCCCCAGCATTTT
CASSQDRRGQPQHF
>TRBV5-6|TRBJ2-1|TRBD1|.
TGTGCCAGCAGCCTGCCCAGGGGGCAAAGAGGTAATGAGCAGTTCTTC
CASSLPRGQRGNEQFF
>TRBV28|TRBJ2-1|TRBD2|.
TGTGCCAGCACCCCCGCGGGAGACAGCTCCTACAATGAGCAGTTCTTC
CASTPAGDSSYNEQFF
>TRBV6-6|TRBJ2-2|.|.
TGTGCCAGCACCGTCGAGAGGTCCGGGGAGCTGTTTTTT
CASTVERSGELFF
>TRBV4-3|TRBJ2-5|TRBD1|.
TGCGCCAGCAGCCAAGACCAGGGGGTAAACCTAGAGACCCAGTACTTC
CASSQDQGVNLETQYF
>TRBV5-1|TRBJ1-5|TRBD1|.
TGCGCCAGCAGCTTGGTGGGGACAGGGGGCAATCAGCCCCAGCATTTT
CASSLVGTGGNQPQHF
>TRBV5-1|TRBJ2-3|.|.
TGCGCCAGCAGCCCCAGGGCTAGGGACACAGATACGCAGTATTTT
CASSPRARDTDTQYF
>TRBV28|TRBJ2-5|.|.
TGTGCCAGCAGAGGGGGGGGGCTCCAAGAGACCCAGTACTTC
CASRGGGLQETQYF
>TRBV6-1|TRBJ2-7|.|.
TGTGCCAGCAGTGACTGGAGAACGGACTCCTACGAGCAGTACTTC
CASSDWRTDSYEQYF
>TRBV7-9|TRBJ2-2|TRBD2|.
TGTGCCAGCAGCTTGAGCCCAATAGCGGGAGGGAACACCGGGGAGCTGTTTTTT
CASSLSPIAGGNTGELFF
>TRBV7-8|TRBJ2-7|TRBD2|.
TGTGCCAGCAGCTTAAGACTAGCGGCGGGGTCCTACGAGCAGTACTTC
CASSLRLAAGSYEQYF